These T cell receptor beta chains were read from a single sample in a study of Ad26.COV2.S vaccination and SARS-CoV-2 variants. The repertoire was sequenced with immunoSEQ multiplex PCR; TCRdb's copy has only in-frame clones and lacks some. The sample consists of some 290,000 clones, roughly 80% of them appearing once. Sequenced material: peripheral blood, taken in a trial of Ad26.COV2.S vaccine versus placebo. The receptor source for this set is a person aged 18 to 59 who received the Ad26.COV2.S COVID-19 vaccine or a placebo. Both conserved end residues are part of each CDR3. A D gene is named only where the DNA matches it firmly. Some rows mark clone size as missing; the rest say once, few, many or name a class of expanded clone.

cdr3_aa	cdr3_nt	d_call	cdr3_length	j_call	clone_size	v_call
CASNGPTGETQYF	TGCGCCAGCAACGGGCCAACAGGCGAGACCCAGTACTTC	.	13	TRBJ2-5	.	TRBV4-1
CASSPTRQVIYGYTF	TGTGCCAGCAGCCCTACTCGACAGGTTATCTATGGCTACACCTTC	.	15	TRBJ1-2	.	TRBV4-2
CASSPLERPTGELFF	TGTGCCAGCAGCCCCTTAGAGCGGCCCACCGGGGAGCTGTTTTTT	.	15	TRBJ2-2	once	TRBV11-2
CASSQGGSRLYF	TGTGCCAGCAGCCAAGGGGGTAGCCGGCTGTACTTC	.	12	TRBJ2-7	.	TRBV3-1/TRBV3-2
CASSPRGGITGELFF	TGTGCCAGCAGCCCCCGGGGGGGGATTACCGGGGAGCTGTTTTTT	TRBD2	15	TRBJ2-2	.	TRBV3-1/TRBV3-2
CASSPLRGRGEGYTF	TGTGCCAGCTCACCATTAAGGGGACGGGGTGAAGGCTACACCTTC	.	15	TRBJ1-2	.	TRBV18
CASSWDRGLAYGYTF	TGTGCCAGCAGTTGGGACAGGGGCCTTGCCTATGGCTACACCTTC	TRBD1	15	TRBJ1-2	.	TRBV28
CAISRTGVGADTQYF	TGTGCCATCAGTCGGACAGGTGTTGGGGCAGATACGCAGTATTTT	TRBD1	15	TRBJ2-3	.	TRBV10-3
CASSLPGWGPGYTF	TGTGCCAGCAGTTTGCCAGGGTGGGGTCCTGGCTACACCTTC	.	14	TRBJ1-2	.	TRBV28
CASSLTAGRLGTEAFF	TGTGCCAGCAGCTTAACAGCAGGGCGCTTGGGCACTGAAGCTTTCTTT	.	16	TRBJ1-1	.	TRBV7-8
CASGGDLSYNEQFF	TGTGCCAGCGGCGGGGACCTCTCCTACAATGAGCAGTTCTTC	.	14	TRBJ2-1	.	TRBV2
CASRIRNEQFF	TGTGCCAGCAGAATACGGAATGAGCAGTTCTTC	.	11	TRBJ2-1	once	TRBV3-1/TRBV3-2
CASSWGLAGRNEQFF	TGCGCCAGCAGCTGGGGACTAGCGGGGCGTAATGAGCAGTTCTTC	TRBD2	15	TRBJ2-1	.	TRBV5-1
CASENGGIPGELFF	TGTGCCAGCGAAAACGGCGGGATCCCCGGGGAGCTGTTTTTT	.	14	TRBJ2-2	.	TRBV6-5
CASSLGTGRNSPLHF	TGTGCCAGCAGCTTGGGGACAGGGCGGAATTCACCCCTCCACTTT	TRBD1	15	TRBJ1-6	.	TRBV11-3
CASSVDPRTGYEKLFF	TGTGCCAGCAGCGTAGATCCTCGGACAGGGTATGAAAAACTGTTTTTT	TRBD1	16	TRBJ1-4	once	TRBV9
CASSLEGQGLPPFSPLHF	TGCGCCAGCAGCTTGGAGGGACAGGGCCTACCCCCCTTCTCACCCCTCCACTTT	TRBD1	18	TRBJ1-6	.	TRBV5-1
CASLGGEVYGYTF	TGTGCCAGTCTAGGGGGAGAGGTCTATGGCTACACCTTC	.	13	TRBJ1-2	.	TRBV28
CASGTGGSYEQYF	TGTGCCAGCGGGACAGGGGGGTCCTACGAGCAGTACTTC	TRBD1	13	TRBJ2-7	.	TRBV12-3/TRBV12-4
CASSIDRGATGNTIYF	TGTGCCAGCAGTATAGACAGGGGTGCGACTGGAAACACCATATATTTT	TRBD1	16	TRBJ1-3	.	TRBV28
CASSLMRGSTDTQYF	TGTGCCAGCAGCTTAATGCGGGGGAGCACAGATACGCAGTATTTT	TRBD2	15	TRBJ2-3	.	TRBV7-2
CASSIRSYGYTF	TGTGCCAGTAGTATCCGAAGCTATGGCTACACCTTC	.	12	TRBJ1-2	.	TRBV19
CASTPDRVRGYTF	TGTGCCAGCACCCCGGACAGGGTGAGAGGCTACACCTTC	TRBD1	13	TRBJ1-2	.	TRBV12-3/TRBV12-4
CASSLEGRGVNEQFF	TGTGCCAGCAGCTTAGAAGGGCGGGGTGTGAATGAGCAGTTCTTC	.	15	TRBJ2-1	once	TRBV7-2
CAIAAGVANVLTF	TGTGCCATCGCGGCAGGGGTAGCCAACGTCCTGACTTTC	.	13	TRBJ2-6	.	TRBV10-3
CASSHRVWEKLFF	TGTGCCAGCAGTCACAGGGTATGGGAAAAACTGTTTTTT	.	13	TRBJ1-4	.	TRBV27